These T cell receptor beta chains were read from a single sample in a study of shared clonotypes between healthy human individuals. Using immunoSEQ multiplex PCR, the repertoire was profiled, and TCRdb retains in-frame clones only, with some absent. The table records 950,000 to 1,100,000 clones, around 74% of them present only once. The sequenced material came from memory CD4+ T cells sorted from blood. These receptors all stem from a man between 18 and 29 years old in good health. CDR3s include the opening cysteine and the closing phenylalanine or tryptophan. A D gene is named only where the DNA matches it firmly.

d_call v_call cdr3_aa
NA TRBV2 CASSPQSSSYEQYF
NA TRBV19 CASSEADSNQPQHF
TRBD2 TRBV6-5 CASTIGEGPSYEQYF
NA TRBV19 CATRNPGTGNQPQHF
NA TRBV7-9 CASSLGSGPNEKLFF
NA TRBV19 CASTDRLWQPQHF
TRBD1 TRBV5-5 CASSLTGAQQYF
TRBD2 TRBV12-5 CASGLVKSRTRLDPTDTQYF
NA TRBV10-3 CATWDISTDTQYF
NA TRBV19 CASSISRAAQPQHF
NA TRBV28 CASSLFGNTIYF
TRBD2 TRBV6-5 CASSYSGQRDYEQYF
TRBD2 TRBV5-1 CASSYHHSGTSSYEQYF
NA TRBV7-6 CASSRVISGNTIYF
NA TRBV25-1 CASSGLENSDTQYF
TRBD2 TRBV27 CASSQTSGPNNEQFF
TRBD1 TRBV7-2 CASSKNPGQDTDTQYF
NA TRBV10-2 CASSPGLYSYNEQFF
TRBD1 TRBV6-1 CATMTGVTGNTIYF
NA TRBV12-5 CAIFLTLAKNIQYF
NA TRBV4-3 CASSHPLRGGDTGELFF
TRBD2 TRBV5-1 CASSSSWTSGAGINEQFF
NA TRBV19 CASSIAQFYEQYF
NA TRBV5-1 CASSLYRVGGNTEAFF
NA TRBV15 CATSREGGFTYEQYF
TRBD1 TRBV6-4 CASSDRPGQALNTEAFF
NA TRBV10-2 CASRARSTDTQYF
TRBD1 TRBV9 CASSVLGGDSSTDTQYF
TRBD2 TRBV12-5 CASGPWTSGGATDTQYF
TRBD1 TRBV9 CASSAMTGDGNTIYF
TRBD2 TRBV11-2 CASSLMVSGRASGETQYF
NA TRBV7-9 CASSRQASAADTQYF
NA TRBV30 CAWSSTSGVTEAFF
NA TRBV19 CASSMAVDNQPQHF
TRBD2 TRBV28 CASSLERGGGGVDEQYF
NA TRBV27 CASSSNRGSYEQYF
TRBD1 TRBV6-5 CASRHRQGGAFF
TRBD2 TRBV4-3 CASSRQVAGADTQYF
NA TRBV6-1 CASSRVEGYEQYF
NA TRBV18 CASSPGGQETQYF
NA TRBV23-1 CASSQPGGGGGFYEQYF
TRBD1 TRBV27 CASSSQGAGYGYTF
TRBD1 TRBV29-1 CSVVGTGLQETQYF
TRBD1 TRBV10-3 CAITPTGDTDTQYF
NA TRBV2 CASSSGTIVEAFF
NA TRBV10-3 CASSVGGPSTQYF
NA TRBV9 CASSVEATALYF
TRBD1 TRBV10-3 CAISLGQGAGEQYF
NA TRBV19 CASAGKGNPGNEQFF
NA TRBV18 CASSPRENTEAFF
NA TRBV25-1 CASSEGVEQYF
NA TRBV5-4 CASSLALENTEAFF
NA TRBV7-2 CASSHLGADEQYF
NA TRBV28 CASSSVPTGIYGYTF
NA TRBV7-2 CASSLVWGYSYNSPLHF
NA TRBV5-1 CASSLAGTPTYEQYF
NA TRBV5-1 CASSPSGYEQYF
TRBD2 TRBV6-1 CASSAGGAHEQYF
NA TRBV10-3 CAISSMGYEQYF
NA TRBV27 CASSLHDRRYEQYF